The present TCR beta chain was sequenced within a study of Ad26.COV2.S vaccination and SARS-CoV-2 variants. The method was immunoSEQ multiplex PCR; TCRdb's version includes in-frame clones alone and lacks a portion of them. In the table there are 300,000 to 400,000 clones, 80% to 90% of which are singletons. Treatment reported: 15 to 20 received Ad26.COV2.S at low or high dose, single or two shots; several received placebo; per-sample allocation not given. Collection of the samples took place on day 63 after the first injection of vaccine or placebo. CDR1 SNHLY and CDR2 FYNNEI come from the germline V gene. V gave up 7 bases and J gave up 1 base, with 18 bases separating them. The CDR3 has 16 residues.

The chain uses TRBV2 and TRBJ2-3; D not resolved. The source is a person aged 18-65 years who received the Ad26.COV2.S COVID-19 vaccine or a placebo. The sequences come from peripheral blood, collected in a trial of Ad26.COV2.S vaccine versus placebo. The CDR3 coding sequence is TGTGCCAGCACGTCAGGACGCTCCCGGGGCACAGATACGCAGTATTTT. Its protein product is CASTSGRSRGTDTQYF.